These T cell receptor beta chains were read from a single sample in a study of blood T cell repertoires in COVID-19. Assay used: immunoSEQ multiplex PCR; TCRdb lists only in-frame clones, some missing. The repertoire holds 200,000 to 300,000 clones, with 84% as singletons. Input material: peripheral blood. These receptors all stem from a man aged 55 to 69 with acute or convalescent COVID-19. Each CDR3 is given with its conserved first and last residue. D genes are given only for firm matches. Not all rows give a size; the values are once, few, many and, for expanded clones, a class.

TRBV10-1	TRBJ2-5	.	.	TGCGCCAGCAGCGAGGGGGGGAACCAAGAGACCCAGTACTTC	CASSEGGNQETQYF
TRBV28	TRBJ2-4	TRBD1	once	TGTGCCAGCAGTCCGACAGGGGTACGGGCTAGGGGGGACATTCAGTACTTC	CASSPTGVRARGDIQYF
TRBV6-5	TRBJ2-7	TRBD1	.	TGTGCCAGCAGGGCGGGACAGGGGGACTACGAGCAGTACTTC	CASRAGQGDYEQYF
TRBV27	TRBJ2-7	.	.	TGTGCCAGCAGTTTACGGGTGATGGGCTACGAGCAGTACTTC	CASSLRVMGYEQYF
TRBV7-6	TRBJ2-2	TRBD2	.	TGTGCCAGCAGCTTAGCGCTCCGGGACAGAGGACTAGCGGTGAACACCGGGGAGCTGTTTTTT	CASSLALRDRGLAVNTGELFF
TRBV19	TRBJ2-7	TRBD2	.	TGTGCCAGTAGTTTTCGCGGGAGGGGGTACGAGCAGTACTTC	CASSFRGRGYEQYF
TRBV29-1	TRBJ2-5	TRBD1	.	TGCAGCGTTGAAGGGGACAGGGGGCGAGAGACCCAGTACTTC	CSVEGDRGRETQYF
TRBV6-6	TRBJ2-7	TRBD2	.	TGTGCCAGCAGTTTGGCTTCTAGCGGCGCCCTCTACGAGCAGTACTTC	CASSLASSGALYEQYF
TRBV6-5	TRBJ1-4	TRBD1	.	TGTGCCAGCAGTCGGGACAGGGTCGGTGGAAAACTGTTTTTT	CASSRDRVGGKLFF
TRBV7-9	TRBJ2-1	.	.	TGTGCCAGCAGCTTGGTGCTAGCTCCTACTGAGCAGTTCTTC	CASSLVLAPTEQFF
TRBV12-5	TRBJ1-3	.	.	TGTGCTAGTGGCTTCCCCGGGGGGACCTACAATTTT	CASGFPGGTYNF
TRBV20-1	TRBJ1-2	.	.	TGCAGTGCTACTGGCGGGGGACATCCTATCTTC	CSATGGGHPIF
TRBV5-4	TRBJ2-3	TRBD1	.	TGTGCCAGCAGCTGGGACAGGGGGAGCGCAGATACGCAGTATTTT	CASSWDRGSADTQYF
TRBV3-1/TRBV3-2	TRBJ2-5	TRBD1	.	TGTGCCAGCAGCCAAGGGGGACAGTCGAAGACCCAGTACTTC	CASSQGGQSKTQYF
TRBV30	TRBJ1-5	.	.	TGTGCCTGGAGTAGGGGGGGGATCAATCAGCCCCAGCATTTT	CAWSRGGINQPQHF
TRBV4-1	TRBJ1-4	TRBD1	.	TGCGCCAGCAGCCAGCGGGGACAGTTGACTTTTAATGAAAAACTGTTTTTT	CASSQRGQLTFNEKLFF
TRBV7-2	TRBJ1-2	.	.	TGTGCCAGCAACCACAGGGAGAACGACTATGGCTACACCTTC	CASNHRENDYGYTF
TRBV11-1	TRBJ1-2	TRBD1	.	TGTGCCAGCAGCCCCGGACAGGGTCCCTATGGCTACACCTTC	CASSPGQGPYGYTF
TRBV19	TRBJ1-5	.	.	TGTGCCAGTAGTATTACAGGGCTCCGGCAGCCCCAGCATTTT	CASSITGLRQPQHF
TRBV27	TRBJ2-1	TRBD1	.	TGTGCCAGCAGTGCCCGGACAGGGCTGAATGAGCAGTTCTTC	CASSARTGLNEQFF
TRBV27	TRBJ2-2	.	.	TGTGCCAGCCAAAAACGAGCAGGCACCGGGGAGCTGTTTTTT	CASQKRAGTGELFF
TRBV6-5	TRBJ1-6	.	.	TGTGCCAGCAGTTACGGCGCCCCGGGGAGGAATTCACCCCTCCACTTT	CASSYGAPGRNSPLHF
TRBV2	TRBJ2-1	.	.	TGTGCCAGCGGGCGGGAAAGTCACCATGAGCAGTTCTTC	CASGRESHHEQFF
TRBV12-3/TRBV12-4	TRBJ1-5	.	.	TGTGCCAGCAGTGCTCAGGGTTATCAGCCCCAGCATTTT	CASSAQGYQPQHF
TRBV24-1	TRBJ1-2	TRBD1	.	TGTGCCACCAGTGACCCGACAGGGGGCTACACCTTC	CATSDPTGGYTF
TRBV4-1	TRBJ2-7	.	once	TGCGCCAGCAGCCTTCTACCCGGGACACTCGAGCAGTACTTC	CASSLLPGTLEQYF
TRBV5-1	TRBJ2-5	TRBD1	.	TGCGCCAGCACTCGGGGACAGGGGGCTGACGGGGAGACCCAGTACTTC	CASTRGQGADGETQYF
TRBV30	TRBJ1-5	.	.	TGTGCCTGGAGTGTGGCTGTTACAGGGCCCCAGCATTTT	CAWSVAVTGPQHF
TRBV5-1	TRBJ2-7	.	.	TGCGCCAGCGCAGGCAGTTACGAGCAGTACTTC	CASAGSYEQYF
TRBV19	TRBJ2-2	.	.	TGTGCCAGTAGTATTAGGGGGGGTCCCGGGGAGCTGTTTTTT	CASSIRGGPGELFF
TRBV27	TRBJ1-6	.	.	TGTGCCAGCAGTTTATTCAGGGTTTCACCCCTCCACTTT	CASSLFRVSPLHF
TRBV7-6	TRBJ2-2	.	.	TGTGCCAGCAGCCAGCTAGCAACCGGGGAGCTGTTTTTT	CASSQLATGELFF
TRBV15	TRBJ2-2	TRBD2	.	TGTGCCACCAGCGGAAGCGGGGGCTCGAACACCGGGGAGCTGTTTTTT	CATSGSGGSNTGELFF
TRBV19	TRBJ1-3	.	.	TGTGCCAGCCCCTCCCTCTCTGGAAACACCATATATTTT	CASPSLSGNTIYF
TRBV5-1	TRBJ2-7	.	.	TGCGCCAGCAGCTTGGCCTCCGGGACTTTTGGCCACGAGCAGTACTTC	CASSLASGTFGHEQYF
TRBV6-5	TRBJ2-1	TRBD2	.	TGTGCCAGCAGTTACAGTCTAGCGGGGGGCACGGGGCAGTTCTTC	CASSYSLAGGTGQFF
TRBV28	TRBJ1-2	.	.	TGTGCCACCCTCCGGACAGATGGCTACACCTTC	CATLRTDGYTF
TRBV27	TRBJ2-1	TRBD2	.	TGTGCCAGCAGTTTAGGGCGGGAGTTGTATGAGCAGTTCTTC	CASSLGRELYEQFF
TRBV2	TRBJ2-2	.	.	TGTGCCAGCAGTGGTCTGAACACCGGGGAGCTGTTTTTT	CASSGLNTGELFF
TRBV15	TRBJ1-6	TRBD1	.	TGTGCCACCAGCACCAGGGGGCAGAATTCACCCCTCCACTTT	CATSTRGQNSPLHF
TRBV12-3/TRBV12-4	TRBJ2-7	TRBD1	.	TGTGCCAGCAGCCCGGGACAGGCCTACGAGCAGTACTTC	CASSPGQAYEQYF
TRBV10-3	TRBJ2-5	TRBD2	once	TGTGCCATCAGTACCCGGGCCCTAGCGGGACCCTTGGAAGAGACCCAGTACTTC	CAISTRALAGPLEETQYF